This T cell receptor beta chain was obtained from a study of T-cell memory formation after mild COVID-19. Study-level points and caveats: Confirmation was lacking for SARS-CoV-2 specificity of second-wave clones that peaked on day 37.

TCRdb redid the calling of the 5' RACE reads with MiXCR, one entry per CDR3 protein. The table records tens of thousands of distinct CDR3 sequences, about 15% of them present only once. In regard to this clonotype: Its specificity is not known.

This TCR derives from a man aged 18 to 30 who had mild COVID-19 (a few samples of this study predate the infection). Cell type and time point are not known. The specimen was PBMCs or a T cell subset sorted from them (not recorded which).

As DNA, the CDR3 is TGCGCCAGCAGCCTACTGAGCGGCCTAGCTGCGAATGAGCAGTTCTTC. Residues: CASSLLSGLAANEQFF. The genes are TRBV4-3 and TRBJ2-1, with D possibly TRBD2 on 5 matching bases. V was trimmed by 4 bases and J by 7 bases, leaving 20 bases between them. This CDR3 is 16 amino acids long. CDR1 is LGHNA and CDR2 is YSLEER in the germline V gene.